The entry below gives a single T cell receptor beta chain sequence along with its context. V was clipped by 4 bases and J by 5 bases, with 12 bases between them. CDR3 size: 13 residues. In germline, CDR1 is SGHNT, CDR2 YYREEE (reference sequence). This entry is derived from a study of blood T cell repertoires in COVID-19. Looking at the study overall: Material from acute and convalescent COVID-19 was sourced from the United States, Italy and Spain. PBMCs, B-cell-depleted T cells, or T cells provided the cDNA or gDNA that made up the material.

Study processing details: Scientists estimated how many nucleated cells there were by amplifying reference gene primers. The protocol was immunoSEQ multiplex PCR, while the TCRdb copy is restricted to in-frame clones and leaves out a portion. V, J and clone size are taken as reported in that table, and D and trimming were inferred from the DNA itself. Here the sample spans 200,000 or so clones, around 80% being singletons. This chain connects TRBV5-4 to TRBJ1-1, with D uncertain. The sequence derives from a human donor in a cohort sampled during active COVID-19. Sequencing used peripheral blood. The CDR3 is CASSVTPVTEAFF. The CDR3, as DNA: TGTGCCAGCAGCGTCACCCCGGTGACTGAAGCTTTCTTT.